Each of the 26 T cell receptor beta chains below was sequenced from the same sample in a study of metastatic and nonmetastatic thyroid tumors. MiXCR re-clonotyped the PCR reads for TCRdb. This table has about 39,000 clones, 15% to 20% appearing once. No treatment had been given to any patient before thyroid surgery. Sequencing was done on a sample of blood. The source is a female donor with papillary thyroid cancer or a benign thyroid nodule (not recorded which). Some clones in this sample may be carry-over from other donors' samples.

The chain uses TRBV10-3 and TRBJ2-1; TRBD2 matches 7 bases. V lost 4 bases, J lost 15 bases, and 12 bases stayed unmatched. Germline V CDR1 and CDR2: ENHRY, SYGVKD. CDR3 size: 13 residues. CDR3 sequence (DNA): TGTGCCATCAGTGCTTCTCCGGAAGCGGGAAGGTTCTTC. Amino acid sequence: CAISASPEAGRFF.

This clone appeared many times. The rearrangement joins TRBV11-2 to TRBJ2-2; 8 nucleotides agree with TRBD2. This CDR3 is 16 amino acids long. With 5 bases clipped from V and 7 bases from J, the junction kept 12 bases outside the gene matches. Germline lookup yields CDR1 SGHAT and CDR2 FQNNGV. The CDR3 here is CASSTGAGVQVGELFF. CDR3 DNA: TGTGCCAGCAGCACCGGAGCGGGAGTCCAGGTCGGGGAGCTGTTTTTT. Combining the CDR3 with reference TRBV11-2 and TRBJ2-2 gives the whole variable domain EAGVAQSPRYKIIEKRQSVAFWCNPISGHATLYWYQQILGQGPKLLIQFQNNGVVDDSQLPKDRFSAERLKGVDSTLKIQPAKLEDSAVYLCASSTGAGVQVGELFFGEGSRLTVL.

Ten or more counts support this clone. The chain uses TRBV9 and TRBJ2-2; D is ambiguous. This CDR3 region has 14 residues. V gave up 0 bases and J gave up 0 bases, with 3 bases separating them. Germline CDR1 SGDLS, CDR2 YYNGEE. Here the CDR3 DNA reads TGTGCCAGCAGCGTAGAAGCGAACACCGGGGAGCTGTTTTTT. Protein sequence: CASSVEANTGELFF.

This rearrangement joins TRBV11-3 to TRBJ2-1; D is possibly TRBD2 (5 bases). In germline, CDR1 is SGHNT, CDR2 YENEEA. V gave up 1 base and J gave up 2 bases, with 9 bases separating them. The CDR3 loop spans 15 amino acids. CDR3 loop: CASSLGGLTYNEQFF. The CDR3 coding sequence is TGTGCCAGCAGCTTAGGAGGGCTAACCTACAATGAGCAGTTCTTC.

This clone was detected ten times or more. CDR3 nucleotide sequence: TGTGCCAGCAGTGCAACCCAAGACATCGGGGAGCTGTTTTTT. Its translation is CASSATQDIGELFF. The V call is TRBV6-1, the J call TRBJ2-2, with D unclear. Germline assignment: CDR1 MNHNS and CDR2 SASEGT. There are 14 residues in the CDR3. V gave up 4 bases and J gave up 7 bases, with 13 bases separating them.

This clone was seen many times. This chain connects TRBV11-2 to TRBJ2-2; D not certain. This CDR3 comprises 12 residues. In germline, CDR1 is SGHAT, CDR2 FQNNGV. V dropped 5 bases and J dropped 4 bases, with 5 bases sitting between them. The CDR3 loop reads CASSLITGELFF. CDR3 bases: TGTGCCAGCAGCCTCATCACCGGGGAGCTGTTTTTT. Full variable domain (missing parts from reference TRBV11-2 and TRBJ2-2): EAGVAQSPRYKIIEKRQSVAFWCNPISGHATLYWYQQILGQGPKLLIQFQNNGVVDDSQLPKDRFSAERLKGVDSTLKIQPAKLEDSAVYLCASSLITGELFFGEGSRLTVL.

Concerning this clone itself: At one boundary the junction diverges from the germline segment, which might be a read error. The genes are TRBV12-3 or TRBV12-4 and TRBJ2-2, with TRBD2 identical over 9 bases. CDR3 length: 17 amino acids. The CDR3 DNA reads TGTGCCAGCAGTTTGGGGGGTGCTAGCGGGAACACCCGGGAGCTGTTTTTT. Amino acids: CASSLGGASGNTRELFF.

Ten or more counts support this clone. The J gene is TRBJ2-2, the V gene TRBV11-2, with D possibly TRBD1 on 6 matching bases. The germline V and J ends were trimmed by 1 base and 5 bases, with 11 bases remaining between them. Germline V gives CDR1 SGHAT, CDR2 FQNNGV. The CDR3 runs to 15 residues. For the CDR3, the DNA is TGTGCCAGCAGCTTAGTGGGCAGGGGAACCGGGGAGCTGTTTTTT. This codes for CASSLVGRGTGELFF.

This clone was observed a few times. J is TRBJ2-1 and V is TRBV6-1; 7 bases agree with TRBD1. With 6 bases clipped from V and 7 bases from J, the junction kept 3 bases outside the gene matches. The CDR3 contains 12 residues. The germline gives CDR1 MNHNS, CDR2 SASEGT. CDR3 nucleotides: TGTGCCAGCAGCGCACAGGGGAATGAGCAGTTCTTC. Protein product: CASSAQGNEQFF.

This clone was picked up many times. The chain has TRBV20-1 and TRBJ2-1, with no clear D. In germline, CDR1 is DFQATT, CDR2 SNEGSKA (reference sequence). The CDR3 consists of 12 residues. With 1 base removed from V and 7 bases from J, the gap between germline ends came to 8 bases. The chain's CDR3 is CSARVRVNEQFF. CDR3 bases: TGCAGTGCTAGAGTTAGGGTAAATGAGCAGTTCTTC.

In its sample, this clone was seen a few times. The rearrangement uses TRBV12-3 or TRBV12-4 and TRBJ1-1; no definite D call. The V end was cut by 7 bases, the J end by 1 base, with 10 bases between. The CDR3 has 13 amino acids. In nucleotides, the CDR3 is TGTGCCAGCACGGAACTCCCGAACACTGAAGCTTTCTTT. Translating it yields CASTELPNTEAFF.

This clone was seen at least ten times. This chain links TRBV5-6 with TRBJ1-3; D is undetermined. Germline V gene data show CDR1 as SGHDT and CDR2 as YYEEEE. V was trimmed by 3 bases and J by 0 bases, leaving 7 bases between them. The CDR3 is 14 amino acids. The CDR3 region has the DNA TGTGCCAGCAGCTCACAAAACTCTGGAAACACCATATATTTT. Translated, it gives CASSSQNSGNTIYF.

This sequence joins TRBV6-2 or TRBV6-3 and TRBJ2-1; D unclear. The V end lost 2 bases, the J end lost 3 bases, and 11 bases lay between the germline ends. CDR1 and CDR2 (germline): MNHEY, SVGEGT. CDR3 length equals 15 residues. Here the CDR3 reads CASSYPARNYNEQFF. The CDR3 DNA reads TGTGCCAGCAGTTACCCGGCTAGAAACTACAATGAGCAGTTCTTC.

Ten or more counts support this clone. The chain has TRBV30 and TRBJ2-7; TRBD2 matches at 8 bases. Germline loops: CDR1 GTSNPN, CDR2 SVGIG (reference sequence). Unmatched junction bases numbered 6, after V lost 3 bases and J lost 2 bases. This CDR3 region has 14 residues. The CDR3, as DNA: TGTGCCTGGAGGGCAGGAGCGGGGGCCTACGAGCAGTACTTC. Translating it yields CAWRAGAGAYEQYF.

At least ten counts were recorded for this clone. This chain links TRBV4-1 with TRBJ1-6; no definite D call. The CDR3 is 14 amino acids. Germline values: CDR1 MGHRA, CDR2 YSYEKL. V gave up 0 bases and J gave up 7 bases, with 7 bases separating them. The CDR3 protein is CASSQDPPNSPLHF. The CDR3 nucleotides read TGCGCCAGCAGCCAAGATCCCCCCAATTCACCCCTCCACTTT.

Remarks on this clone: One end of the junction does not line up with germline, which may come from a read error. Other nucleotide sequences in the sample specify the same CDR3. V and J are TRBV28 and TRBJ1-2; TRBD1 is a possible D gene (5 bases). This CDR3 is built from 11 residues. Germline V gives CDR1 MDHEN, CDR2 SYDVKM. The CDR3 sequence: CASSTNYGDSF. The CDR3 DNA is TGTGCCAGCAGTACGAACTATGGCGACAGCTTC.

The sample holds a few counts of this clone. This sample also contains other DNA sequences that code for the same CDR3. This chain uses TRBV5-4 with TRBJ2-7, with 13 bases aligning to TRBD2. The CDR3 has 13 amino acids. Germline lookup yields CDR1 SGHNT and CDR2 YYREEE (reference sequence). After removal of 7 bases from V and 2 bases from J, the junction contained 0 bases not matched to a gene. Here the CDR3 reads CASGLAGAYEQYF. In DNA, the CDR3 is TGTGCCAGCGGACTAGCGGGAGCCTACGAGCAGTACTTC.

This clone was counted ten times or more. Other DNA sequences within the sample encode an identical CDR3. The V call is TRBV20-1, the J call TRBJ2-7; maybe TRBD2 (5 bases). From germline, CDR1 is DFQATT and CDR2 SNEGSKA (reference sequence). This CDR3 contains 14 residues. Deletions cut 3 bases from V and 3 bases from J, with 15 bases between. The CDR3 bases are TGCAGTGCTAGGTCTTCAGCGGAGAACTACGAGCAGTACTTC. Its translation: CSARSSAENYEQYF.

V is TRBV6-1 and J is TRBJ1-5, with TRBD1 as a possible D gene (6 bases). Germline CDR1 reads MNHNS; CDR2 reads SASEGT. Trimming cost V 7 bases and J 4 bases, with 14 bases left between them. The CDR3 is made up of 14 amino acids. The chain's CDR3 is CASIPGQFNQPQHF. The CDR3 DNA is TGTGCCAGCATCCCTGGACAGTTTAATCAGCCCCAGCATTTT.

This clone was observed a few times. The chain recombines TRBV5-8 with TRBJ2-5; 7 nucleotides line up with TRBD1. Germline CDR1 SGHTS, CDR2 YDEGEE. The CDR3 is 15 amino acids. Unmatched junction bases numbered 5, after V lost 1 base and J lost 2 bases. In DNA form, the CDR3 reads TGTGCCAGCAGCTTGCAAGGGGGCCGGCAAGAGACCCAGTACTTC. Its protein is CASSLQGGRQETQYF.

The chain uses TRBV12-3 or TRBV12-4 and TRBJ1-2; 7 bases line up with TRBD1. CDR3 length: 15 residues. Losses at the gene ends were 6 bases for V and 5 bases for J; bases not matched to a gene: 12. CDR3 DNA sequence: TGTGCCAGCAGGACAGACAGGGTAGGGACTTATGGCTACACCTTC. This codes for CASRTDRVGTYGYTF.

This clone has at least ten counts. V gene TRBV11-2 combines with J gene TRBJ2-5, with 8 bases identical to TRBD2. J was trimmed by 0 bases and V by 1 base; bases with no gene match: 7. The CDR3 extends over 17 amino acids. Germline CDR1 reads SGHAT; CDR2 reads FQNNGV. CDR3 in amino acids: CASSLGSLAGYQETQYF. The CDR3 DNA sequence: TGTGCCAGCAGCTTAGGGTCCCTAGCGGGCTACCAAGAGACCCAGTACTTC.

This clone was seen only a few times. The CDR3 sequence is CASSEVRASTEAFF. CDR3 nucleotide sequence: TGTGCCAGCAGTGAAGTGAGGGCCTCCACTGAAGCTTTCTTT. V gene TRBV6-1 combines with J gene TRBJ1-1; unclear D gene. Trimming cost V 1 base and J 4 bases, with 10 bases left between them. The germline V gene encodes CDR1 MNHNS and CDR2 SASEGT. The CDR3 has 14 amino acids.

The J gene is TRBJ2-7, the V gene TRBV20-1; 14 bases align to TRBD2. With 8 bases clipped from V and 6 bases from J, the junction kept 9 bases outside the gene matches. The CDR3 is made up of 14 amino acids. Germline V gene sequence: CDR1 DFQATT, CDR2 SNEGSKA (reference sequence). CDR3 loop: CSSWTSGRRSEQYF. DNA for the CDR3: TGCAGTTCTTGGACTAGCGGGAGGCGGAGCGAGCAGTACTTC.

This clone has ten or more counts. The rearrangement joins TRBV20-1 to TRBJ2-7, with a possible D match to TRBD1 (5 bases). The length of the CDR3 is 13 residues. V lost 2 bases and J 5 bases, leaving 13 bases between the germline ends. Looked up from germline, CDR1 is DFQATT and CDR2 is SNEGSKA (reference sequence). The CDR3 DNA sequence: TGCAGTGCTAGATACCCGCAAGGGGACGAGCAGTACTTC. Translated, it gives CSARYPQGDEQYF.

The table lists this clone with a few counts. An end of the junction differs from the germline gene, which may be a read error. Within the sample, other DNA sequences also encode this same CDR3. The gene calls are TRBV9 and TRBJ2-7; D is possibly TRBD2 (6 bases). This CDR3 contains 14 residues. Germline V lookup: CDR1 SGDLS, CDR2 YYNGEE. The CDR3 nucleotides are TGCGCCAGCAGCGTAGACGGGAGCTCCTACGAGCAGTACTTC. Protein sequence: CASSVDGSSYEQYF.